This TCR beta chain is drawn from a study of T cell responses to AZD1222 COVID-19 vaccine. Points from the study as a whole: Donors were mostly white British, more females; clonal diversity possibly underestimated.

A word on this clone: What it binds is not known.

The table came from immunoSEQ multiplex PCR; TCRdb's copy has only in-frame clones and leaves some out. The repertoire has approximately 120,000 clones, about nine tenths of them found once; the top ten carry 4.5% to 6.5%. The CDR3 loop spans 14 amino acids. CDR1 SEHNR and CDR2 FQNEAQ come from the germline V gene (reference sequence). V gave up 7 bases and J gave up 4 bases, with 15 bases separating them. This chain uses TRBV7-9 with TRBJ2-3; D possibly corresponds to TRBD1 (5 bases). This TCR was recovered from an adult in good health. The material sequenced was peripheral blood, taken on day 0 of AZD1222 vaccination. The CDR3 DNA reads TGTGCCAGCAACCAGGGTGTGGGTGCAGATACGCAGTATTTT. Its protein product is CASNQGVGADTQYF.